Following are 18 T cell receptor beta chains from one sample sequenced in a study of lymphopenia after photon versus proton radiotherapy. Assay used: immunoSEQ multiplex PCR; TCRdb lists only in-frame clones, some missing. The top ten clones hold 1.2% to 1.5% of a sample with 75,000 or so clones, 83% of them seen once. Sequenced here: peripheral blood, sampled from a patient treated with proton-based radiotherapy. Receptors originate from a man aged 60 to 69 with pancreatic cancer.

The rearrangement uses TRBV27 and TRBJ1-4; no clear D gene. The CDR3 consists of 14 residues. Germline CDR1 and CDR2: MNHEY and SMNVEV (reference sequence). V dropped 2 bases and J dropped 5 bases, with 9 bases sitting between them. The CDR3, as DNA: TGTGCCAGCAGTTTAAGATCACCCAATGAAAAACTGTTTTTT. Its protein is CASSLRSPNEKLFF. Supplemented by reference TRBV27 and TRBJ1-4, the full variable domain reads EAQVTQNPRYLITVTGKKLTVTCSQNMNHEYMSWYRQDPGLGLRQIYYSMNVEVTDKGDVPEGYKVSRKEKRNFPLILESPSPNQTSLYFCASSLRSPNEKLFFGSGTQLSVL.

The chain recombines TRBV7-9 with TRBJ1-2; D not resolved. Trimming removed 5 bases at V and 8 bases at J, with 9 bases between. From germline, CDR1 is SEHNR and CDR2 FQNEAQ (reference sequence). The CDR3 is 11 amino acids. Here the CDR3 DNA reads TGTGCCAGCAGCCCGGCCGACGGCTACACCTTC. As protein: CASSPADGYTF.

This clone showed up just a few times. The CDR3 loop is CASSSRGASSYNEQFF. In DNA form, the CDR3 reads TGTGCCAGCAGTTCGAGGGGGGCTAGCTCCTACAATGAGCAGTTCTTC. The V and J genes are TRBV27 and TRBJ2-1, with D tentatively TRBD1 or TRBD2 (6 bases each). The V and J ends lost 4 bases and 0 bases respectively, with 13 bases between them. The CDR3 extends over 16 amino acids. Germline loops: CDR1 MNHEY, CDR2 SMNVEV (reference sequence).

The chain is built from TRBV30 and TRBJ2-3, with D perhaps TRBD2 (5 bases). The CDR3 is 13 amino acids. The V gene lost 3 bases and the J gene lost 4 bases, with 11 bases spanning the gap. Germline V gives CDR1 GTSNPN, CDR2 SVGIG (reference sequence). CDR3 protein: CAWRRVLADTQYF. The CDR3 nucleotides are TGTGCCTGGAGGAGGGTGTTAGCAGATACGCAGTATTTT.

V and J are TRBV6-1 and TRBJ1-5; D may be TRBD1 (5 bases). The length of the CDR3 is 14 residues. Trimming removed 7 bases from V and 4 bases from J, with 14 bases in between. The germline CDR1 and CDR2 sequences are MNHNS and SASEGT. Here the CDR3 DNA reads TGTGCCAGCAACCCATCAGGGTGGAATCAGCCCCAGCATTTT. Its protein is CASNPSGWNQPQHF.

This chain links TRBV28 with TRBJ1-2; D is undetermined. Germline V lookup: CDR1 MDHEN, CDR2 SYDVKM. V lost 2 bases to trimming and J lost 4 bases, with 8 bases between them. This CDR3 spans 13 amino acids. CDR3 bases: TGTGCCAGCAGTTTACGGACGGGCTATGGCTACACCTTC. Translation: CASSLRTGYGYTF.

The CDR3 DNA is TGTGCCAGCAGCTCCGGGACCGCTGAAGCTTTCTTT. It specifies CASSSGTAEAFF. V usage is TRBV11-2 and J usage is TRBJ1-1; a possible D gene is TRBD1 (5 bases). The CDR3 has 12 residues. Germline V gene data show CDR1 as SGHAT and CDR2 as FQNNGV. Trimming cost V 4 bases and J 6 bases, with 9 bases left between them.

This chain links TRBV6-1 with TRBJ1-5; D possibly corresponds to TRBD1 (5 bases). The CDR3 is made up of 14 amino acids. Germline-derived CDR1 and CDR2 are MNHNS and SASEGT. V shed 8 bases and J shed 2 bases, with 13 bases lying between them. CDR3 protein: CASVGGSGNQPQHF. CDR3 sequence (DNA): TGTGCCAGCGTGGGGGGATCGGGCAATCAGCCCCAGCATTTT.

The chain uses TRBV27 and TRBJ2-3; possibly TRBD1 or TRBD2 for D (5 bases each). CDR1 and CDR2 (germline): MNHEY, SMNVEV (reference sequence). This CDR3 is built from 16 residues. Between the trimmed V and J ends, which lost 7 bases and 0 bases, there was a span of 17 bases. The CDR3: CASTTPGPSSTDTQYF. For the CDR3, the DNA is TGTGCCAGCACCACGCCGGGACCGAGTAGCACAGATACGCAGTATTTT.

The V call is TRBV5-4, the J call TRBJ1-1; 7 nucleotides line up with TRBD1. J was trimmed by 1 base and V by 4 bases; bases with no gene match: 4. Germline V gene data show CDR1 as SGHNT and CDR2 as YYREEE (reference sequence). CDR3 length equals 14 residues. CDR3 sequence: CASSADRRNTEAFF. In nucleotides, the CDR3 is TGTGCCAGCAGCGCGGACAGGAGGAACACTGAAGCTTTCTTT.

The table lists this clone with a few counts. DNA for the CDR3: TGTGCCTGGAGTAAGGGAACTGGAAACACCATATATTTT. It encodes CAWSKGTGNTIYF. This chain uses TRBV30 with TRBJ1-3; D remains unclear. V lost 2 bases, J lost 2 bases, and 7 bases lay in between. Germline V gene data show CDR1 as GTSNPN and CDR2 as SVGIG (reference sequence). The CDR3 runs 13 residues.

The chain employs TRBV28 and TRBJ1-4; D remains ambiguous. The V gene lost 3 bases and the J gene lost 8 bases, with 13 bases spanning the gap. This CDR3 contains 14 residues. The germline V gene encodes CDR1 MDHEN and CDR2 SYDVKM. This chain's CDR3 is CASSFAWSGEKLFF. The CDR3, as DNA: TGTGCCAGCAGTTTCGCCTGGTCTGGCGAAAAACTGTTTTTT.

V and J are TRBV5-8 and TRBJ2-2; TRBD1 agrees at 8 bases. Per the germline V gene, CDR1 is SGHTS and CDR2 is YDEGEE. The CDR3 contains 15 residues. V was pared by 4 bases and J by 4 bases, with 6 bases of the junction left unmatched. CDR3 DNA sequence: TGTGCCAGCAGCCGGTGGACAGGGTCCACCGGGGAGCTGTTTTTT. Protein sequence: CASSRWTGSTGELFF.

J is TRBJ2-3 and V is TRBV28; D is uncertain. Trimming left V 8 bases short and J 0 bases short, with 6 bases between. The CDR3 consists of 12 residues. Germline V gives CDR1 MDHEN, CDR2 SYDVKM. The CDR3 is CASVSSTDTQYF. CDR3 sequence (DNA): TGTGCCAGCGTTTCTAGCACAGATACGCAGTATTTT.

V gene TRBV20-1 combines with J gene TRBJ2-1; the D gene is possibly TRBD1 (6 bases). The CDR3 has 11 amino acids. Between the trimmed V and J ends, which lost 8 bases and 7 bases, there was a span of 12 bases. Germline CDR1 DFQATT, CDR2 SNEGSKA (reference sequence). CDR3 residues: CSRGYRNEQFF. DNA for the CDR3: TGCAGTAGGGGGTACAGGAATGAGCAGTTCTTC.

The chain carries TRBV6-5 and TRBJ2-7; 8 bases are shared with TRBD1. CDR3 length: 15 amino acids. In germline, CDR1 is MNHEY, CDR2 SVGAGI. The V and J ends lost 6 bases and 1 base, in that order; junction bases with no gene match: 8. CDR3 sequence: CASSPDRGPSYEQYF. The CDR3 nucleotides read TGTGCCAGCAGCCCAGACAGGGGACCTTCCTACGAGCAGTACTTC.

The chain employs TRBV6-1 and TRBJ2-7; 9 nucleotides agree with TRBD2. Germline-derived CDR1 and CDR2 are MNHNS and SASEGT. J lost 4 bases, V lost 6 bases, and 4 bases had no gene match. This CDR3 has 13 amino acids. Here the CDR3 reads CASRTSGGYEQYF. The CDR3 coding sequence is TGTGCCAGCAGGACTAGCGGCGGTTACGAGCAGTACTTC.

CDR3 sequence (DNA): TGCGCCAGCAGGAGGGACGGTGCCTTAGGAAACACCATATATTTT. It codes for CASRRDGALGNTIYF. The rearrangement links TRBV5-1 to TRBJ1-3, with a possible D match to TRBD1 (5 bases). CDR3 length equals 15 residues. Germline V gene data show CDR1 as SGHRS and CDR2 as YFSETQ. Trimming stripped 5 bases from V and 4 bases from J, with 16 bases between.